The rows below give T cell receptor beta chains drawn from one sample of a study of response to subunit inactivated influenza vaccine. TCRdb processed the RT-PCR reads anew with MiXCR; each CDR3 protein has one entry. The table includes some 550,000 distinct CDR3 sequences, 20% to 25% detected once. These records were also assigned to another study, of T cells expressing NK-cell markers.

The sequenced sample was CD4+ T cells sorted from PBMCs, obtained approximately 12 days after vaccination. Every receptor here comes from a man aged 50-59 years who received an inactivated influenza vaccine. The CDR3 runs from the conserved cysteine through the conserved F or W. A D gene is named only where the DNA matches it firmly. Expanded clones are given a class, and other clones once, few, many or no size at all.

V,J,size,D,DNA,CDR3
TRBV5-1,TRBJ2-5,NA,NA,TGCGCCAGCAGCTTGGTGGCAGGGGTCGTTCAAGAGACCCAGTACTTC,CASSLVAGVVQETQYF
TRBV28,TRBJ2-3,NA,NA,TGTGCCAGCAGGTCGGCGGGGGCCAACACAGATACGCAGTATTTT,CASRSAGANTDTQYF
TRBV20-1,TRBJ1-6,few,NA,TGCAGTGCGCCACAGGTCCCTTCCTTCCACTTT,CSAPQVPSFHF
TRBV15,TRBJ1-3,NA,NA,TGTGCCACCAGCAGAGAGGTCGGAGTATCTGGAAACACCATATATTTT,CATSREVGVSGNTIYF
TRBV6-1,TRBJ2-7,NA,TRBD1,TGTGCCAGCAGTCCCAGACAGGGGGCCTCCTACGAGCAGTACTTC,CASSPRQGASYEQYF
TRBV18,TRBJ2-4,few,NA,TGTGCCAGCTCACCATCAGGGGCGTTCAAAAACATTCAGTACTTC,CASSPSGAFKNIQYF
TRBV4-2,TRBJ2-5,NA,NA,TGTGCCAGCAGCCATTGGCGGGAAGGAGAGACCCAGTACTTC,CASSHWREGETQYF
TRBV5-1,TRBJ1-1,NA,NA,TGCGCCAGCGGACGGAACATGAACACTGAAGCTTTCTTT,CASGRNMNTEAFF
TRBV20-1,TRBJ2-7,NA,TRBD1,TGCAGTGCGGAGAGTACAGGGGGCCTCTACGAGCAGTACTTC,CSAESTGGLYEQYF
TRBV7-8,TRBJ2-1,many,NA,TGTGCCAGCAGCTCCGGCGTGATAATGGAGCAGTTCTTC,CASSSGVIMEQFF
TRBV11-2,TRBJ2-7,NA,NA,TGTGCCAGCAGCTTAGAATTTCGTTTACGACAGCCCTACGAGCAGTACTTC,CASSLEFRLRQPYEQYF
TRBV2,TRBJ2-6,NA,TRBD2,TGTGCCAGCAGTGTGGGGGGGACGCTGAGCTCTGGGGCCAACGTCCTGACTTTC,CASSVGGTLSSGANVLTF
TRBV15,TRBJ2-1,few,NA,TGTGCCACCAGCAGAGATCAGGGTCAGGGGTTGAATGAGCAGTTCTTC,CATSRDQGQGLNEQFF
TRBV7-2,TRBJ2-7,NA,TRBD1,TGTGCCAGCAGCCCTGGGACAGGGCGCGAGCAGTACTTC,CASSPGTGREQYF
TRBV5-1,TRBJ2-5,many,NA,TGCGCCAGCAAAATCGGGGGACTTCAAGAGACCCAGTACTTC,CASKIGGLQETQYF
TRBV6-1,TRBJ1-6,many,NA,TGTGCCAGCAGTGAAGCTGACAGTGCCGGTTCACCCCTCCACTTT,CASSEADSAGSPLHF
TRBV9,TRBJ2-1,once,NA,TGTGCCAGCAGCTCCCCGGGGACCCAAGGGCAGTTCTTC,CASSSPGTQGQFF
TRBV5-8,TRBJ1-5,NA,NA,TGTGCCAGCAGCTTCACAGGGCCGAGGAATCAGCCCCAGCATTTT,CASSFTGPRNQPQHF
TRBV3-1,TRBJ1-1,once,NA,TGTGCCAGCAGCCGGTACAAAGTGAACACTGAAGCTTTCTTT,CASSRYKVNTEAFF
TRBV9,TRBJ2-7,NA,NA,TGTGCCAGCAGCGCCCCCTGCTACGAGCAGTACTTC,CASSAPCYEQYF
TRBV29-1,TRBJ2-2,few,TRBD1,TGCAGCGTTGATACAGGGGGCCGGGAGCTGTTTTTT,CSVDTGGRELFF
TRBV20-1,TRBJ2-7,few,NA,TGCAGTGCTAGCCGGGATGTCACCTACGAGCAGTACTTC,CSASRDVTYEQYF
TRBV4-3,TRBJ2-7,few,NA,TGCGCCAGCAGCCAAGATTCAGGTCTGGGGGAGCAGTACTTC,CASSQDSGLGEQYF
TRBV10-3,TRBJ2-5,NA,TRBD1,TGTGCCATCAGTGACCCGGGACAGGATAGAACGGAGACCCAGTACTTC,CAISDPGQDRTETQYF
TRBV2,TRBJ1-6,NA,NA,TGTGCCAGCTTAATTGGTGGGCATTCACCCCTCCACTTT,CASLIGGHSPLHF
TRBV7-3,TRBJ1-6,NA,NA,TGTGCCAGCAGCCTTTCCGGGGAAGTTAATTCACCCCTCCACTTT,CASSLSGEVNSPLHF
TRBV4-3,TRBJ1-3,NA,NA,TGCGCCAGCAGCCAAGAGGCGGTCACGAGAAACACCATATATTTT,CASSQEAVTRNTIYF
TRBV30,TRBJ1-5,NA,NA,TGTGCCTGGAGTGTGCAGGGGACTAATCAGCCCCAGCATTTT,CAWSVQGTNQPQHF
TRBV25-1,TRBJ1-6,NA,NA,TGTGCCAGCAGTGACTCTCGGAAGGCCTGGAATTCACCCCTCCACTTT,CASSDSRKAWNSPLHF
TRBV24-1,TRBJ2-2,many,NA,TGTGCCACCAGTGACACCGGGACGGCGAACACCGGGGAGCTGTTTTTT,CATSDTGTANTGELFF
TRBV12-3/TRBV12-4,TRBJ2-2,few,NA,TGTGCCAGCAGTTTATCCGCACCGGTCACCGGGGAGCTGTTTTTT,CASSLSAPVTGELFF
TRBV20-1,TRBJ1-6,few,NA,TGCAGTGCTAGAGATGCCACTGACCGGAGCTCCTATAATTCACCCCTCCACTTT,CSARDATDRSSYNSPLHF
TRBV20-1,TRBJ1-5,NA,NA,TGCAGTGCTAGAGATTATTTTCAGGGGCCCCAGCATTTT,CSARDYFQGPQHF
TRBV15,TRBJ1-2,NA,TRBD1,TGTGCCACCAGGGGTTTGGCAGGGGGTGACGGCTACACCTTC,CATRGLAGGDGYTF
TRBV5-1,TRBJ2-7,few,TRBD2,TGCGCCAGCAGCTTGGCCGGGACTAGCGGGTACTCCTACGAGCAGTACTTC,CASSLAGTSGYSYEQYF
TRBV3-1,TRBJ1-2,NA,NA,TGTGCCAGCAGCCAAGATCTTGTGGGGTTTGGTGGCTACACCTTC,CASSQDLVGFGGYTF
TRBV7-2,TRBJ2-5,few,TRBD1,TGTGCCAGCAGCTCCCAGACAGGGGGCCGAATTCAAGAGACCCAGTACTTC,CASSSQTGGRIQETQYF
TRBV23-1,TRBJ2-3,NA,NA,TGCGCCAGCACCTCAATAGGGGGTACGCAGTATTTT,CASTSIGGTQYF
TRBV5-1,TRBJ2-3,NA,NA,TGCGCCAGCAGAGGGACTAGCACAGATACGCAGTATTTT,CASRGTSTDTQYF
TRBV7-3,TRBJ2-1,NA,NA,TGTGCCAGCAGCTTACGGGCGCCGGGGTTCTTC,CASSLRAPGFF
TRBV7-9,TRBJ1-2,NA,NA,TGTGCCAGCAGCTTACCCTGGGGCTACACCTTC,CASSLPWGYTF
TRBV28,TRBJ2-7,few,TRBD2,TGTGCCAGCACCTCCGGGACTAGGGCCTACGAGCAGTACTTC,CASTSGTRAYEQYF
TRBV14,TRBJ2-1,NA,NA,TGTGCCAGCAGCGCTAGCTCCCCCAATGAGCAGTTCTTC,CASSASSPNEQFF